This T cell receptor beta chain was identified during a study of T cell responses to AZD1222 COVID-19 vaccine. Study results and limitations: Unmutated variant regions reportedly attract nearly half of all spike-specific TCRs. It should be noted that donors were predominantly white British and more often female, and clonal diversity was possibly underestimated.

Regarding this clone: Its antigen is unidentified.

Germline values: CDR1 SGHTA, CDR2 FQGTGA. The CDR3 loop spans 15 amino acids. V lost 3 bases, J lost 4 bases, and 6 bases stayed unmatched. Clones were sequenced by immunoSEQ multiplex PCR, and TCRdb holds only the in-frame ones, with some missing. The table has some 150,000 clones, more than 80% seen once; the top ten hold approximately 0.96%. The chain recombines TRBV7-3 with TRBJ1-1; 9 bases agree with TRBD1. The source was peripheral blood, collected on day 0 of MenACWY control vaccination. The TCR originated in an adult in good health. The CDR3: CASSFGDRDTTEAFF. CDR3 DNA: TGTGCCAGCAGCTTCGGGGACAGGGATACCACTGAAGCTTTCTTT.